This section outlines one T cell receptor (beta chain) sequence together with its context. The entry originates in a study of cytotoxic CD8 clonotypes in ibrutinib-treated CLL. This CDR3 has 13 residues. V was clipped by 1 base and J by 2 bases, with 5 bases between them. The germline gives CDR1 SGHVS, CDR2 FQNEAQ. Using immunoSEQ multiplex PCR, the repertoire was profiled, and TCRdb retains in-frame clones only, with some absent. The table has around 52,000 clones, 50% to 70% seen once. The sequence was collected from a human donor with chronic lymphocytic leukemia. The chain links TRBV7-8 to TRBJ2-5; no definite D call. Sequences were derived from PBMCs, sampled after 24 months of ibrutinib treatment. The CDR3 sequence is CASSLVGQETQYF. DNA for the CDR3: TGTGCCAGCAGCTTAGTAGGGCAAGAGACCCAGTACTTC. The entire variable domain, with the rest obtained from reference TRBV7-8 and TRBJ2-5, is as follows: GAGVSQSPRYKVAKRGQDVALRCDPISGHVSLFWYQQALGQGPEFLTYFQNEAQLDKSGLPSDRFFAERPEGSVSTLKIQRTQQEDSAVYLCASSLVGQETQYFGPGTRLLVL.